What follows is one TCR beta chain and its context. Other nucleotide sequences from this sample produce the same CDR3. The source of the sample is a study of blood T cell repertoires in COVID-19. In the study overall: Material from acute and convalescent COVID-19 was sourced from the United States, Italy and Spain. PBMCs, B-cell-depleted T cells, or T cells provided the cDNA or gDNA that made up the material.

This CDR3 is built from 15 residues. Germline CDR1 reads SGHRS; CDR2 reads YFSETQ. V lost 0 bases and J lost 1, with 10 bases in between. Original processing notes: Amplified reference gene primers provided the basis for estimating nucleated cell counts. The repertoire was sequenced with immunoSEQ multiplex PCR; TCRdb's copy has only in-frame clones and lacks some. That table gives V, J and clone size, and the DNA gave D and trimming. Of about 390,000 clones in the sample, 70% to 90% were seen once. Seattle-derived patients entered the study during active infection and were followed longitudinally. The chain couples TRBV5-1 to TRBJ1-1; D might be TRBD1 (5 bases). Sequencing input: peripheral blood. This receptor was identified in a woman aged 55-70 years with COVID-19, enrolled during active disease. The CDR3 is CASSLVSGGNTEAFF. The CDR3 nucleotides read TGCGCCAGCAGCTTGGTTTCGGGGGGGAACACTGAAGCTTTCTTT. The variable domain in full, completed from reference TRBV5-1 and TRBJ1-1, reads KAGVTQTPRYLIKTRGQQVTLSCSPISGHRSVSWYQQTPGQGLQFLFEYFSETQRNKGNFPGRFSGRQFSNSRSEMNVSTLELGDSALYLCASSLVSGGNTEAFFGQGTRLTVV.